This TCR beta chain is drawn from a study of OX40 agonist ivuxolimab in advanced cancers. If patients had autoimmune disease history or systemic immunosuppression, they were excluded. Trimming cost V 2 bases and J 3 bases, with 16 bases left between them. The CDR3 covers 16 residues. The V gene's germline CDR1 is MNHEY and CDR2 SVGAGI. Remarks on this clone: As yet, its antigen is unknown.

Overall study results and limits: Nonresponders included some who also had low normalized T-cell clonal expansion.

TCRdb's copy holds only in-frame clones and misses some; the assay was immunoSEQ multiplex PCR. Altogether approximately 35,000 clones are present, 65% to 80% being singletons, with the ten largest covering 8.5% to 14%. The chain links TRBV6-5 to TRBJ1-1, with D unresolved. Material: CD4+ or CD8+ T cells sorted from blood, obtained in a trial of the OX40 agonist ivuxolimab. This clonotype was obtained from an adult with an advanced solid tumor such as melanoma, head and neck, liver or kidney cancer. Here the CDR3 DNA reads TGTGCCAGCAGTTACGCCGGACTAAGAACGGACACTGAAGCTTTCTTT. It encodes CASSYAGLRTDTEAFF.